Below, 31 T cell receptor beta chains from the same sample are listed, as sequenced in a study of T cell repertoires in cytomegalovirus infection. TCRdb passed the reads through MiXCR, listing each CDR3 protein once. The repertoire consists of 160,000 or so distinct CDR3 sequences, with approximately 17% occurring once and the leading ten covering roughly a sixth. The material sequenced was CD8+ T cells from PBMCs. The receptor set was obtained from a human donor in good health (CMV status not recorded). Some clones in this sample may be carry-over from other donors' samples.

This chain connects TRBV20-1 to TRBJ2-3, with 9 bases fitting TRBD1. The CDR3 totals 15 residues. V shed 2 bases, J shed 3 bases, and the junction held 6 bases outside the gene matches. Germline V gene data show CDR1 as DFQATT and CDR2 as SNEGSKA (reference sequence). The CDR3 nucleotides read TGCAGTGCTAGACCAACGGGACAGGGAACAGATACGCAGTATTTT. This translates into CSARPTGQGTDTQYF.

The gene calls are TRBV25-1 and TRBJ1-5; D unresolved. Germline CDR1 MGHDK, CDR2 SYGVNS. The V gene lost 6 bases and the J gene lost 4 bases, with 10 bases spanning the gap. The CDR3 totals 13 residues. The CDR3: CASSEGMNQPQHF. The CDR3, as DNA: TGTGCCAGCAGCGAAGGGATGAATCAGCCCCAGCATTTT.

This clonotype was picked up a small number of times. V and J are TRBV20-1 and TRBJ2-5, with 15 bases that match TRBD2. V was clipped by 1 base and J by 2 bases; unmatched bases: 5. CDR3 size: 17 residues. The germline V gene encodes CDR1 DFQATT and CDR2 SNEGSKA (reference sequence). In DNA, the CDR3 is TGCAGTGCTAGAGGGACTAGCGGGGGGGGACCTCAAGAGACCCAGTACTTC. This sequence encodes CSARGTSGGGPQETQYF.

The CDR3 sequence: CASSSERGGSYNEQFF. For the CDR3, the DNA is TGTGCCAGCAGCTCTGAGCGGGGGGGCTCCTACAATGAGCAGTTCTTC. The J gene is TRBJ2-1, the V gene TRBV7-9; 10 nucleotides line up with TRBD2. V shed 4 bases, J shed 0 bases, and the junction held 3 bases outside the gene matches. Germline CDR1 and CDR2: SEHNR and FQNEAQ (reference sequence). The CDR3 runs 16 residues.

The V call is TRBV9, the J call TRBJ2-5, with 7 bases that match TRBD1. CDR1 is SGDLS and CDR2 is YYNGEE in the germline V gene. This CDR3 comprises 16 residues. Trimming cost V 0 bases and J 1 base; bases outside gene matches: 6. CDR3 in amino acids: CASSVEGGQPQETQYF. DNA for the CDR3: TGTGCCAGCAGCGTAGAAGGGGGACAGCCCCAAGAGACCCAGTACTTC.

The chain joins TRBV27 to TRBJ1-2; TRBD1 is a possible D gene (5 bases). The V end was cut by 0 bases, the J end by 6 bases, with 20 bases between. Germline lookup yields CDR1 MNHEY and CDR2 SMNVEV (reference sequence). This CDR3 comprises 17 residues. DNA for the CDR3: TGTGCCAGCAGTTTATCTGAGGGCGTTGGGGGTCGCAATGGCTACACCTTC. It encodes CASSLSEGVGGRNGYTF.

The chain recombines TRBV14 with TRBJ2-1; 8 bases line up with TRBD1. Per the germline V gene, CDR1 is SGHDN and CDR2 is FVKESK. The CDR3 runs to 15 residues. The V segment lost 4 bases and the J segment 8 bases; nucleotides outside the gene matches: 10. The CDR3 region is CASSPDPPGGYEQFF. In DNA, the CDR3 is TGTGCCAGCAGCCCAGACCCCCCAGGGGGCTATGAGCAGTTCTTC. The whole variable domain, remainder taken from reference TRBV14 and TRBJ2-1, is EAGVTQFPSHSVIEKGQTVTLRCDPISGHDNLYWYRRVMGKEIKFLLHFVKESKQDESGMPNNRFLAERTGGTYSTLKVQPAELEDSGVYFCASSPDPPGGYEQFFGPGTRLTVL.

This clonotype was detected a few times. This chain links TRBV7-2 with TRBJ2-3; 10 bases match TRBD1. After removal of 6 bases from V and 5 bases from J, the junction contained 8 bases not matched to a gene. Germline CDR1 is SGHTA and CDR2 is FQGNSA. This CDR3 spans 15 amino acids. CDR3 loop: CASSSKGQGIDTQYF. The CDR3 region has the DNA TGTGCCAGCAGTTCCAAGGGACAGGGGATAGATACGCAGTATTTT.

V usage is TRBV6-1 and J usage is TRBJ2-7; 10 bases are a match to TRBD2. J was trimmed by 9 bases and V by 5 bases; bases with no gene match: 16. The CDR3 totals 16 residues. The germline V gene encodes CDR1 MNHNS and CDR2 SASEGT. The DNA for the CDR3 is TGTGCCAGCAGTACCGCTCAGCGGGGGGGCTCACGGGTGCAGTACTTC. Amino acid sequence: CASSTAQRGGSRVQYF.

The rearrangement links TRBV7-2 to TRBJ2-7, with TRBD2 identical over 10 bases. This CDR3 has 15 residues. Losses at the gene ends were 4 bases for V and 5 bases for J; bases not matched to a gene: 8. CDR1 SGHTA and CDR2 FQGNSA come from the germline V gene. The CDR3 region has the DNA TGTGCCAGCAGCTCCTTAGCGGGAGGAAGTAACGAGCAGTACTTC. This encodes CASSSLAGGSNEQYF.

In regard to this clonotype: A read error may be the cause here, since a much bigger clone is one base away. The chain combines TRBV7-4 with TRBJ2-1; unclear D gene. This CDR3 is 11 amino acids long. V was pared by 3 bases and J by 6 bases, with 3 bases between. Germline V gene data show CDR1 as SGHVT and CDR2 as SQSDAQ. CDR3 in amino acids: CASSFANEQFF. For the CDR3, the DNA is TGTGCCAGCAGCTTCGCCAATGAGCAGTTCTTC.

This clonotype has more than one count but fewer than ten. This rearrangement joins TRBV12-3 or TRBV12-4 to TRBJ2-1; unclear D gene. Trimming left V 5 bases short and J 2 bases short, with 10 bases between. The CDR3 extends over 14 amino acids. As DNA, the CDR3 is TGTGCCAGCAGTAGCCGGTGGACCTACAATGAGCAGTTCTTC. Translated, it gives CASSSRWTYNEQFF.

The chain joins TRBV6-1 to TRBJ2-6, with D possibly TRBD2 on 6 matching bases. Per germline, CDR1 MNHNS and CDR2 SASEGT. This CDR3 region has 13 residues. Here the CDR3 DNA reads TGTGCGATGGGAGGTTCTGGGGCCAACGTCCTGACTTTC. Encoded protein: CAMGGSGANVLTF.

This clonotype has a count of ten or more. The rearrangement links TRBV7-9 to TRBJ2-1; D unresolved. Germline-derived CDR1 and CDR2 are SEHNR and FQNEAQ (reference sequence). V lost 2 bases to trimming and J lost 10 bases, with 9 bases between them. CDR3 length equals 12 residues. The CDR3 region has the DNA TGTGCCAGCAGCTTATCGTCAGACGAGCAGTTCTTC. It encodes CASSLSSDEQFF.

In the case of this clonotype: Germline and junction disagree at one end, which may indicate a read error. This sequence joins TRBV7-9 and TRBJ1-2; the D is unclear. CDR1 is SEHNR and CDR2 is FQNEAQ in the germline V gene (reference sequence). The CDR3 has 11 amino acids. The CDR3 reads CASSLAARMSF. The CDR3 DNA reads as TGTGCCAGCAGCTTGGCGGCGAGAATGTCCTTC. The variable domain in full, with the rest retrieved from reference TRBV7-9 and TRBJ1-2, is DTGVSQNPRHKITKRGQNVTFRCDPISEHNRLYWYRQTLGQGPEFLTYFQNEAQLEKSRLLSDRFSAERPKGSFSTLEIQRTEQGDSAMYLCASSLAARMSFGSGTRLTVV.

Many counts were recorded for this clonotype. The rearrangement uses TRBV28 and TRBJ1-1; D gene unclear. The CDR3 loop spans 15 amino acids. Trimming removed 3 bases at V and 3 bases at J, with 14 bases between. CDR1 MDHEN and CDR2 SYDVKM come from the germline V gene. The CDR3 sequence is CASSFHGEADTEAFF. CDR3 bases: TGTGCCAGCAGTTTTCATGGGGAGGCGGACACTGAAGCTTTCTTT.

In its sample, this clonotype was seen a few times. The chain links TRBV29-1 to TRBJ2-7, with D possibly being TRBD2 (6 bases). V was pared by 3 bases and J by 7 bases, with 22 bases between. Germline values: CDR1 SQVTM, CDR2 ANQGSEA. The CDR3 spans 15 residues. The CDR3 sequence: CSVDQPGTPGGEQYF. The CDR3 region has the DNA TGCAGCGTTGACCAGCCCGGGACTCCCGGGGGAGAGCAGTACTTC.

This rearrangement joins TRBV7-9 to TRBJ2-3; 7 bases agree with TRBD1. The V gene end was trimmed by 4 bases and the J gene end by 2 bases; junction bases not matched to a gene: 15. The CDR3 sequence is 18 residues long. CDR1 and CDR2 from the germline V gene are SEHNR and FQNEAQ (reference sequence). CDR3 sequence reads: CASSSPYLRDRDTDTQYF. In DNA, the CDR3 is TGTGCCAGCAGCTCCCCGTACCTCCGGGACAGAGACACAGATACGCAGTATTTT. Complete variable domain (other parts from reference TRBV7-9 and TRBJ2-3): DTGVSQNPRHKITKRGQNVTFRCDPISEHNRLYWYRQTLGQGPEFLTYFQNEAQLEKSRLLSDRFSAERPKGSFSTLEIQRTEQGDSAMYLCASSSPYLRDRDTDTQYFGPGTRLTVL.

This clonotype has only a few counts. An end of the junction does not agree with germline; a read error may underlie this. The CDR3 DNA is TGTGCCAGCAGTAACAAAGGGGTCAGTGAGCAGTTCTTC. Protein sequence: CASSNKGVSEQFF. The genes are TRBV19 and TRBJ2-1; maybe TRBD1 (5 bases). Per germline, CDR1 LNHDA and CDR2 SQIVND (reference sequence). The CDR3 length is 13 residues.

The V and J genes are TRBV6-2 or TRBV6-3 and TRBJ2-7; TRBD2 matches 12 bases. Per the germline V gene, CDR1 is MNHEY and CDR2 is SVGEGT. V trimming: 0 bases; J trimming: 3 bases; junction bases outside the gene matches: 3. This CDR3 is 16 amino acids long. The chain's CDR3 is CASSYSRLAGDYEQYF. Written as DNA, the CDR3 is TGTGCCAGCAGTTACTCCAGACTAGCGGGAGACTACGAGCAGTACTTC.

This clonotype has only a few counts. The genes are TRBV12-3 or TRBV12-4 and TRBJ1-1; D remains unclear. This CDR3 has 15 residues. The V end was cut by 1 base, the J end by 1 base, with 10 bases between. This chain's CDR3 is CASSLVDGKNTEAFF. In nucleotides, the CDR3 is TGTGCCAGCAGTTTAGTGGACGGGAAGAACACTGAAGCTTTCTTT.

In this sample, this clonotype turned up many times. This rearrangement joins TRBV7-2 to TRBJ2-7; D possibly corresponds to TRBD2 (7 bases). This CDR3 is built from 16 residues. From germline, CDR1 is SGHTA and CDR2 FQGNSA. V was trimmed by 2 bases and J by 5 bases, leaving 19 bases between them. In DNA form, the CDR3 reads TGTGCCAGCAGCTTATCCCTCCGGGGGGCGAGGGACGAGCAGTACTTC. Amino acids: CASSLSLRGARDEQYF.

This chain's CDR3 is CASKQREESTDTQYF. CDR3 bases: TGTGCCAGCAAACAGCGGGAGGAGAGCACAGATACGCAGTATTTT. This chain connects TRBV28 to TRBJ2-3, with TRBD2 matching 9 bases. The CDR3 contains 15 residues. The germline V gene has CDR1 MDHEN and CDR2 SYDVKM. With V trimmed by 7 bases and J by 0 bases, 5 bases remained unmatched.

The chain is built from TRBV6-2 or TRBV6-3 and TRBJ2-7, with D tentatively TRBD2 (6 bases). The germline CDR1 and CDR2 sequences are MNHEY and SVGEGT. V lost 6 bases and J 3 bases, leaving 15 bases between the germline ends. CDR3 size: 14 residues. The CDR3 DNA sequence: TGTGCCAGCAGAATCCGGGACTTTGACTACGAGCAGTACTTC. It codes for CASRIRDFDYEQYF.

The chain has TRBV13 and TRBJ2-7; D unresolved. This CDR3 region has 16 residues. The ends were cut back, 4 bases at V and 8 bases at J, with 24 bases in the middle. CDR1 PRHDT and CDR2 FYEKMQ come from the germline V gene (reference sequence). CDR3 sequence: CASSSSGWIGLGQQYF. CDR3 bases: TGTGCCAGCAGCTCCTCCGGGTGGATTGGGCTCGGTCAGCAGTACTTC.

The chain uses TRBV6-2 or TRBV6-3 and TRBJ2-1; TRBD2 is a possible D gene (5 bases). The CDR3 covers 12 residues. Germline loops: CDR1 MNHEY, CDR2 SVGEGT. Trimming removed 5 bases from V and 8 bases from J, with 10 bases in between. The CDR3: CASSDVGDEQFF. CDR3 nucleotides: TGTGCCAGCAGTGATGTCGGGGATGAGCAGTTCTTC.

This clonotype was seen more than once but under ten times. The chain is built from TRBV7-2 and TRBJ2-3, with D hard to call. This CDR3 contains 15 residues. The V end was cut by 1 base, the J end by 0 bases, with 8 bases between. CDR1 SGHTA and CDR2 FQGNSA come from the germline V gene. The CDR3 DNA follows: TGTGCCAGCAGCTTAGGACGGGTCAGCACAGATACGCAGTATTTT. It translates to CASSLGRVSTDTQYF. Drawing the rest from reference TRBV7-2 and TRBJ2-3, the complete variable domain is GAGVSQSPSNKVTEKGKDVELRCDPISGHTALYWYRQSLGQGLEFLIYFQGNSAPDKSGLPSDRFSAERTGGSVSTLTIQRTQQEDSAVYLCASSLGRVSTDTQYFGPGTRLTVL.

The chain has TRBV7-9 and TRBJ1-2, with D maybe TRBD1 (5 bases). The CDR3 spans 16 residues. Trimming cost V 3 bases and J 0 bases, with 14 bases left between them. Germline loops: CDR1 SEHNR, CDR2 FQNEAQ (reference sequence). CDR3 region: CASSLARRTPNYGYTF. CDR3 nucleotide sequence: TGTGCCAGCAGCTTGGCCCGTAGGACACCTAACTATGGCTACACCTTC. The entire variable domain, with the rest obtained from reference TRBV7-9 and TRBJ1-2, is as follows: DTGVSQNPRHKITKRGQNVTFRCDPISEHNRLYWYRQTLGQGPEFLTYFQNEAQLEKSRLLSDRFSAERPKGSFSTLEIQRTEQGDSAMYLCASSLARRTPNYGYTFGSGTRLTVV.

The CDR3 nucleotides are TGTGCCAGCAGTATCCGCGACTCCACCTACAATGAGCAGTTCTTC. Translated: CASSIRDSTYNEQFF. This chain connects TRBV6-2 or TRBV6-3 to TRBJ2-1; no clear D. This CDR3 contains 15 residues. Between the trimmed V and J ends, which lost 5 bases and 2 bases, there was a span of 13 bases. CDR1 is MNHEY and CDR2 is SVGEGT in the germline V gene.

The chain links TRBV7-6 to TRBJ2-4, with D possibly matching TRBD2 (6 bases). Trimming took 1 base from V and 2 from J, leaving 12 bases between them. The germline CDR1 and CDR2 sequences are SGHVS and FNYEAQ. The CDR3 length is 16 residues. CDR3 in amino acids: CASSLGRRGPKNIQYF. CDR3 in DNA: TGTGCCAGCAGCTTAGGTCGGAGGGGACCCAAAAACATTCAGTACTTC.

The chain is built from TRBV28 and TRBJ1-1, with D perhaps matching TRBD1 (5 bases). Deletions cut 3 bases from V and 4 bases from J, with 12 bases between. The CDR3 loop spans 14 amino acids. Per germline, CDR1 MDHEN and CDR2 SYDVKM. The CDR3 DNA reads as TGTGCCAGCAGTTTCCGTCCTGGGGGCACTGAAGCTTTCTTT. Translated: CASSFRPGGTEAFF.